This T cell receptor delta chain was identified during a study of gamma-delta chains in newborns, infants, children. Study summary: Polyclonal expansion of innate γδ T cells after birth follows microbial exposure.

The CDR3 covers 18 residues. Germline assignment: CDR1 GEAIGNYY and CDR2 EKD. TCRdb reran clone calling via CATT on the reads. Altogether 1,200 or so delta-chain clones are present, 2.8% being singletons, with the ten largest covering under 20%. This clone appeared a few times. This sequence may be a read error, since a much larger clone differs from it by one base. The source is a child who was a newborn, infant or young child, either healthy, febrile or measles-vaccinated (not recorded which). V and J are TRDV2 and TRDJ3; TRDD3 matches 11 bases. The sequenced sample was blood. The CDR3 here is CASDVLGDSSWDTRQMFF. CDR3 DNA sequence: TGTGCCAGTGACGTACTGGGGGATAGCTCCTGGGACACCCGACAGATGTTTTTC.